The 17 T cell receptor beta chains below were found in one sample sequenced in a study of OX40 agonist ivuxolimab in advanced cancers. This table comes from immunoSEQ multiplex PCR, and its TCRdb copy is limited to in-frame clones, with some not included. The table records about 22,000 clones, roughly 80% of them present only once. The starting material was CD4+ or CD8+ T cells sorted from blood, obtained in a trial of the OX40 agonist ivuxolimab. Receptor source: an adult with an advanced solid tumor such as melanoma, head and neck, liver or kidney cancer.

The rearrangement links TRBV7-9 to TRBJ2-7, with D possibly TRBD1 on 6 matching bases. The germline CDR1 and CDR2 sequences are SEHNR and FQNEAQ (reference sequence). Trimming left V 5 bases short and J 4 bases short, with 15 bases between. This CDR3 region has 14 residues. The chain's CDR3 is CASSGQDRSYEQYF. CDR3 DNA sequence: TGTGCCAGCAGCGGGCAGGACAGATCTTACGAGCAGTACTTC.

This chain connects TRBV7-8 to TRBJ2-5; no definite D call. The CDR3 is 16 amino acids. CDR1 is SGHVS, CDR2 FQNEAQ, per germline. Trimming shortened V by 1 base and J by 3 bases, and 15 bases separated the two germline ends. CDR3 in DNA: TGTGCCAGCAGCTTAGAGCCAGTCCTAGTGGAAGAGACCCAGTACTTC. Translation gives CASSLEPVLVEETQYF.

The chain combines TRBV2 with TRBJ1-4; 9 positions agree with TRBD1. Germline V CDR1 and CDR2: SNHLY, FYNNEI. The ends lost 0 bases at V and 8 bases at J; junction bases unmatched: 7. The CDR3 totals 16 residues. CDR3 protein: CASSEATGGLGEKLFF. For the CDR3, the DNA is TGTGCCAGCAGTGAAGCGACAGGGGGTCTTGGCGAAAAACTGTTTTTT.

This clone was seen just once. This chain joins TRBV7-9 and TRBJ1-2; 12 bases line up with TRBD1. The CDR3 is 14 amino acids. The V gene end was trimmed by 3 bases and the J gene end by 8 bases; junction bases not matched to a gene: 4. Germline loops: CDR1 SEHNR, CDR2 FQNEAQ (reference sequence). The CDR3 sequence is CASSLGTGGNGYTF. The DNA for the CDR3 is TGTGCCAGCAGCTTGGGGACAGGGGGCAACGGCTACACCTTC.

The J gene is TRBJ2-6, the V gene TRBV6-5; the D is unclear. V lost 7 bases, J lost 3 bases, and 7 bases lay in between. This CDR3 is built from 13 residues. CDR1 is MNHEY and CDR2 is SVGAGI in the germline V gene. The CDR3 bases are TGTGCCAGCACCTACTATGGGGCCAACGTCCTGACTTTC. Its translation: CASTYYGANVLTF.

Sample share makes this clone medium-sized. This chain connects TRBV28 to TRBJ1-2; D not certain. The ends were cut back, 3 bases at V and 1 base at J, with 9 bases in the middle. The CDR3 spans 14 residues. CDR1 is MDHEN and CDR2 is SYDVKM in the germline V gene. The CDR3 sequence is CASSFSAFNYGYTF. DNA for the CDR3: TGTGCCAGCAGTTTTTCTGCCTTTAACTATGGCTACACCTTC.

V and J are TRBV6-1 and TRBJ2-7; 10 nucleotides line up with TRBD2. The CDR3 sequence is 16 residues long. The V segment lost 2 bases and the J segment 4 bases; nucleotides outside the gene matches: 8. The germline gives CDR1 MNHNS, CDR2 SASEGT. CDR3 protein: CASSEYQAGGFYEQYF. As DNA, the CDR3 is TGTGCCAGCAGTGAATATCAAGCGGGGGGGTTTTACGAGCAGTACTTC.

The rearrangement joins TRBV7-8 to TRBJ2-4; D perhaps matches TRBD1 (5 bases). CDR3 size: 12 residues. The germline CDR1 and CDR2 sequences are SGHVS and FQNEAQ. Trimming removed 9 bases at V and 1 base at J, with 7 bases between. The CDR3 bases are TGTGCCAGTAGGGGTGCCAAAAACATTCAGTACTTC. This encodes CASRGAKNIQYF.

The CDR3 DNA reads as TGTGCCAGTAGTATCGCAAACAATGAGCAGTTCTTC. This sequence encodes CASSIANNEQFF. The rearrangement links TRBV19 to TRBJ2-1; D is uncertain. Germline loops: CDR1 LNHDA, CDR2 SQIVND (reference sequence). This CDR3 contains 12 residues. V lost 3 bases, J lost 5 bases, and 5 bases lay in between.

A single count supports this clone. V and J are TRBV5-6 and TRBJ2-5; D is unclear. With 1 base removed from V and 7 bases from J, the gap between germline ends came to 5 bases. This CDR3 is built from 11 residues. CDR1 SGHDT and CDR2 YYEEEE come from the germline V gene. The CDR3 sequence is CASSLLGTQYF. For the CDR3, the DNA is TGTGCCAGCAGCTTGTTGGGGACCCAGTACTTC.

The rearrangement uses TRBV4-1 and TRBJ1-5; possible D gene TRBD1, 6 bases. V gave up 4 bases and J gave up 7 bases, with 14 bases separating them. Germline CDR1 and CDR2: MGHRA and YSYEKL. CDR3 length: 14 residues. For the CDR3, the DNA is TGCGCCAGCAGCCGAGAGGACAGTGAGCAGCCCCAGCATTTT. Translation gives CASSREDSEQPQHF.

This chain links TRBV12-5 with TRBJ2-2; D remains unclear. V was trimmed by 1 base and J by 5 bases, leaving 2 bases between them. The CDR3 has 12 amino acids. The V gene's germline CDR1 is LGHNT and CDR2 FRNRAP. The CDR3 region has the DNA TGTGCTAGTGGTTTGGGGACCGGGGAGCTGTTTTTT. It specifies CASGLGTGELFF.

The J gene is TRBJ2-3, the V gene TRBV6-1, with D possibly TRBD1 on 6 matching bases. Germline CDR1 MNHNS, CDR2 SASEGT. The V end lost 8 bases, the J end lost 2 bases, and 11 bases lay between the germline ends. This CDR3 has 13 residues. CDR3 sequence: CASLTGYTDTQYF. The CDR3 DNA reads TGTGCCAGCCTCACAGGGTACACAGATACGCAGTATTTT.

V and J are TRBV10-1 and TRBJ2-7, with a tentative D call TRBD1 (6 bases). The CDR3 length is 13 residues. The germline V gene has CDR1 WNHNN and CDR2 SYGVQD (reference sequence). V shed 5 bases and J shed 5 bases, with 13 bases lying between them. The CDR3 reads CASSSPGHDEQYF. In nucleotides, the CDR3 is TGCGCCAGCAGTAGCCCGGGACACGACGAGCAGTACTTC.

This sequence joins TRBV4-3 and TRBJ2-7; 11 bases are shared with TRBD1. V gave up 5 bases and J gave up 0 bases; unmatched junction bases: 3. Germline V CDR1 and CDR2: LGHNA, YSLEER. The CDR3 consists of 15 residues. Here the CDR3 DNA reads TGCGCCAGCAGCTCCGGGACAGGGGGCTCCTACGAGCAGTACTTC. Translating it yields CASSSGTGGSYEQYF.

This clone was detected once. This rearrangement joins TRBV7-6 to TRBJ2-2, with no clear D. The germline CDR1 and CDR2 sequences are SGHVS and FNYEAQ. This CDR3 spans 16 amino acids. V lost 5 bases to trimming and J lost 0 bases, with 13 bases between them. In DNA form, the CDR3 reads TGTGCCAGCAGCCTAATAGGGCGGTCGAACACCGGGGAGCTGTTTTTT. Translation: CASSLIGRSNTGELFF. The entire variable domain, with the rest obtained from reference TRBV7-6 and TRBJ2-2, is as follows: GAGVSQSPRYKVTKRGQDVALRCDPISGHVSLYWYRQALGQGPEFLTYFNYEAQQDKSGLPNDRFSAERPEGSISTLTIQRTEQRDSAMYRCASSLIGRSNTGELFFGEGSRLTVL.

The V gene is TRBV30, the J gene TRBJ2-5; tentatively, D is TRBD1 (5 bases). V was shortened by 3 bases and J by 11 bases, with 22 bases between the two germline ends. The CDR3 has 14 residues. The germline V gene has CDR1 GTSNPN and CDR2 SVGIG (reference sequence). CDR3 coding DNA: TGTGCCTGGAGGCAGCGAAGGGGCCGCGAGGAGCAGTACTTC. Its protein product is CAWRQRRGREEQYF.